One T cell receptor (beta chain) is described in this entry. Its antigen is currently unknown. TCRdb's table, derived via immunoSEQ multiplex PCR, lists solely in-frame clones and lacks some. The table has about 83,000 clones, roughly 85% seen once. These data belong to a study of T cell responses to AZD1222 COVID-19 vaccine. There are 13 residues in the CDR3. V was pared by 8 bases and J by 7 bases, with 17 bases between. Germline-derived CDR1 and CDR2 are SGHDN and FVKESK. General study findings and limits: Donors were largely white British and mainly female; clonal diversity was possibly underestimated. At baseline, just a handful of AZD1222 recipients tested seropositive.

Second-dose groups at about 4 or about 12 weeks were pooled. The chain uses TRBV14 and TRBJ1-1; D possibly corresponds to TRBD1 (6 bases). The clonotype was recovered from an adult who received the AZD1222 COVID-19 vaccine. The specimen comprised peripheral blood, sampled 28 days after the second AZD1222 dose. CDR3 sequence reads: CASGLSGTLEAFF. The CDR3 bases are TGTGCCAGCGGGCTTAGCGGGACACTTGAAGCTTTCTTT.